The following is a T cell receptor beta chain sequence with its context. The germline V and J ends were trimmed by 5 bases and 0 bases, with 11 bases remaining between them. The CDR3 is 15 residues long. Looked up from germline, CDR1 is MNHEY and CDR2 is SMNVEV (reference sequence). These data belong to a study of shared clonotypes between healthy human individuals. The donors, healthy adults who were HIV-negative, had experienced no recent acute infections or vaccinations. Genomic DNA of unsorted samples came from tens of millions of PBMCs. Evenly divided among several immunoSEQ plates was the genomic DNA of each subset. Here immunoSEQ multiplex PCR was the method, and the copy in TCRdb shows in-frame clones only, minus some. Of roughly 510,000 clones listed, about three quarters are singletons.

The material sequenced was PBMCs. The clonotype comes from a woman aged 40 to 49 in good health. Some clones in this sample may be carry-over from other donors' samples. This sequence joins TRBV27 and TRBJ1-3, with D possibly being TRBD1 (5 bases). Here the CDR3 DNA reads TGTGCCAGCAGTCTGGCAGGACACTCTGGAAACACCATATATTTT. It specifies CASSLAGHSGNTIYF.